Presented here are 18 T cell receptor beta chains from one specimen sequenced in a study of cytomegalovirus exposure and HLA in healthy donors. Primers for the PCR totalled 60 Vbeta and 13 Jbeta. Some clones are missing from TCRdb's copy, which holds only in-frame ones; the method was immunoSEQ multiplex PCR. The sample contains approximately 100,000 clones, around 10% of which appear only once. The sequencing sample was made of PBMCs. These receptors came from a man aged 50 to 59 in good health and CMV-seropositive.

In this sample, this clone turned up a few times. The V gene is TRBV2, the J gene TRBJ2-1; a weak D match, TRBD1 (6 bases). V was cut by 5 bases and J by 4 bases, with 9 bases left in between. CDR3 size: 13 residues. The germline V gene encodes CDR1 SNHLY and CDR2 FYNNEI. The CDR3 spells CASSLTGYNEQFF. The CDR3 nucleotides are TGTGCCAGCAGTCTCACAGGGTACAATGAGCAGTTCTTC.

The DNA for the CDR3 is TGTGCCAGCAGCTTAGAGAGGAACACTGAAGCTTTCTTT. Protein product: CASSLERNTEAFF. The chain combines TRBV7-9 with TRBJ1-1; D is uncertain. CDR1 and CDR2 (germline): SEHNR, FQNEAQ (reference sequence). The CDR3 has 13 residues. V dropped 1 base and J dropped 1 base, with 4 bases sitting between them. The whole variable domain, filled in from reference TRBV7-9 and TRBJ1-1, reads DTGVSQNPRHKITKRGQNVTFRCDPISEHNRLYWYRQTLGQGPEFLTYFQNEAQLEKSRLLSDRFSAERPKGSFSTLEIQRTEQGDSAMYLCASSLERNTEAFFGQGTRLTVV.

The rearrangement uses TRBV7-3 and TRBJ2-7; a weak D match, TRBD1 (6 bases). Germline V gene lookup returns CDR1 SGHTA and CDR2 FQGTGA. V was clipped by 0 bases and J by 6 bases, with 9 bases between them. This CDR3 has 13 residues. Here the CDR3 reads CASSLTSRGEQYF. As DNA, the CDR3 is TGTGCCAGCAGCTTAACGTCCAGGGGCGAGCAGTACTTC.

The chain links TRBV6-6 to TRBJ1-2; 12 bases are shared with TRBD1. Germline values: CDR1 MNHNY, CDR2 SVGAGI (reference sequence). The CDR3 loop spans 16 amino acids. Trimming at V came to 6 bases and at J to 7 bases, leaving 12 bases not matched to a gene. CDR3 DNA: TGTGCCAGCAGCCAGGGCCGGGACAGGGGGCAAAGTGGCTACACCTTC. Translated: CASSQGRDRGQSGYTF.

V is TRBV5-6 and J is TRBJ2-7; D not certain. The CDR3 runs 13 residues. The germline gives CDR1 SGHDT, CDR2 YYEEEE. V lost 3 bases to trimming and J lost 2 bases, with 9 bases between them. The chain's CDR3 is CASSSGSTYEQYF. In DNA, the CDR3 is TGTGCCAGCAGCTCCGGGTCGACCTACGAGCAGTACTTC.

This clone was counted a few times. The V and J genes are TRBV11-3 and TRBJ2-3, with 8 positions matching TRBD1. Germline assignment: CDR1 SGHNT and CDR2 YENEEA. The V gene end was trimmed by 9 bases and the J gene end by 4 bases; junction bases not matched to a gene: 15. The CDR3 contains 16 residues. The CDR3 spells CARVGPDRGLPDTQYF. The CDR3 bases are TGTGCCAGAGTTGGCCCCGACAGGGGCCTGCCAGATACGCAGTATTTT.

This chain uses TRBV7-9 with TRBJ2-5; D may be TRBD2 (6 bases). Per the germline V gene, CDR1 is SEHNR and CDR2 is FQNEAQ (reference sequence). V lost 5 bases and J 5 bases, leaving 15 bases between the germline ends. The CDR3 extends over 14 amino acids. The CDR3 coding sequence is TGTGCCAGCAGCCCGGGGACTCCGGGGGAGACCCAGTACTTC. Translation: CASSPGTPGETQYF.

This clone was detected only a few times. V and J are TRBV28 and TRBJ1-2; D is perhaps TRBD1 (6 bases). Germline CDR1 and CDR2: MDHEN and SYDVKM. This CDR3 is 14 amino acids long. With 4 bases removed from V and 4 bases from J, the gap between germline ends came to 13 bases. The CDR3 loop reads CASSSQQGSYGYTF. The CDR3 bases are TGTGCCAGCAGTTCACAACAGGGTAGCTATGGCTACACCTTC.

This clone came up a few times. CDR3 amino acids: CASSFGSGSLTDTQYF. The DNA for the CDR3 is TGCGCCAGCAGCTTCGGAAGCGGGAGCTTAACAGATACGCAGTATTTT. V gene TRBV4-3 combines with J gene TRBJ2-3; 8 bases fit TRBD2. V lost 5 bases to trimming and J lost 3 bases; unmatched junction nucleotides: 10. The CDR3 consists of 16 residues. CDR1 and CDR2 from the germline V gene are LGHNA and YSLEER.

This chain uses TRBV5-1 with TRBJ2-7, with 7 positions matching TRBD1. V trimming: 0 bases; J trimming: 0 bases; junction bases outside the gene matches: 6. Germline CDR1 reads SGHRS; CDR2 reads YFSETQ. The CDR3 sequence is 16 residues long. Written as DNA, the CDR3 is TGCGCCAGCAGCTTGGGGGGACAGACGAGCTCCTACGAGCAGTACTTC. Translated: CASSLGGQTSSYEQYF.

This clone was seen repeatedly, ten times or more. The rearrangement links TRBV28 to TRBJ1-1, with 7 bases lining up with TRBD1. With 8 bases clipped from V and 6 bases from J, the junction kept 18 bases outside the gene matches. CDR1 and CDR2 from the germline V gene are MDHEN and SYDVKM. The CDR3 has 16 amino acids. The CDR3 DNA follows: TGTGCCAGCCCGCCGGGGAACAGGGGCCCACGCTCTGAAGCTTTCTTT. This sequence encodes CASPPGNRGPRSEAFF.

The chain combines TRBV11-1 with TRBJ2-5; 9 nucleotides match TRBD1. The V segment lost 5 bases and the J segment 4 bases; nucleotides outside the gene matches: 8. The germline CDR1 and CDR2 sequences are SGHAT and FQDESV (reference sequence). The CDR3 spans 15 residues. The CDR3 spells CASSVDGTGPETQYF. In nucleotides, the CDR3 is TGTGCCAGCAGCGTAGATGGGACAGGGCCAGAGACCCAGTACTTC.

In its sample, this clone was seen a few times. The V and J genes are TRBV4-1 and TRBJ2-1, with D possibly being TRBD1 (5 bases). V lost 0 bases and J 9 bases, leaving 15 bases between the germline ends. The CDR3 has 15 amino acids. The V gene's germline CDR1 is MGHRA and CDR2 YSYEKL. The CDR3 nucleotides are TGCGCCAGCAGCCAAGAATCCCCAGGGTTTGGTGAGCAGTTCTTC. It yields the protein CASSQESPGFGEQFF.

The sample holds a few counts of this clone. This chain uses TRBV11-2 with TRBJ2-5; 7 positions agree with TRBD2. Per the germline V gene, CDR1 is SGHAT and CDR2 is FQNNGV. After removal of 5 bases from V and 5 bases from J, the junction contained 8 bases not matched to a gene. CDR3 length: 14 residues. This CDR3 reads CASSPSSGGETQYF. As DNA, the CDR3 is TGTGCCAGCAGCCCCTCTAGCGGCGGGGAGACCCAGTACTTC.

This clone came up a few times. CDR3 loop: CASSLGLAGRGDTQYF. As DNA, the CDR3 is TGTGCCAGCAGCTTGGGGCTAGCGGGGCGTGGAGATACGCAGTATTTT. V gene TRBV5-8 combines with J gene TRBJ2-3; 9 bases are shared with TRBD2. This CDR3 has 16 residues. Germline V gives CDR1 SGHTS, CDR2 YDEGEE. Trimming removed 0 bases from V and 5 bases from J; junction bases left unmatched: 7.

This clone showed up just a few times. The chain employs TRBV6-5 and TRBJ1-5; D is unclear. Trimming took 5 bases from V and 10 from J, leaving 9 bases between them. In germline, CDR1 is MNHEY, CDR2 SVGAGI. This CDR3 is 11 amino acids long. Here the CDR3 DNA reads TGTGCCAGCAGTCTTGAGGGTCCCCAGCATTTT. It encodes CASSLEGPQHF.

The chain combines TRBV19 with TRBJ1-2; TRBD1 aligns across 8 bases. The CDR3 sequence is 15 residues long. V dropped 4 bases and J dropped 6; count of bases not matched to a gene: 10. Per germline, CDR1 LNHDA and CDR2 SQIVND (reference sequence). The CDR3 spells CASSSPSTGVDGYTF. The CDR3 nucleotides read TGTGCCAGTAGTAGCCCTTCGACAGGGGTGGATGGCTACACCTTC.

This chain joins TRBV19 and TRBJ2-7, with 10 bases lining up with TRBD1. This CDR3 has 13 residues. In germline, CDR1 is LNHDA, CDR2 SQIVND (reference sequence). V shed 8 bases and J 2 bases; nucleotides not matched to a gene: 3. The CDR3 reads CASGTGVAYEQYF. CDR3 DNA: TGTGCCAGTGGGACAGGGGTAGCCTACGAGCAGTACTTC.